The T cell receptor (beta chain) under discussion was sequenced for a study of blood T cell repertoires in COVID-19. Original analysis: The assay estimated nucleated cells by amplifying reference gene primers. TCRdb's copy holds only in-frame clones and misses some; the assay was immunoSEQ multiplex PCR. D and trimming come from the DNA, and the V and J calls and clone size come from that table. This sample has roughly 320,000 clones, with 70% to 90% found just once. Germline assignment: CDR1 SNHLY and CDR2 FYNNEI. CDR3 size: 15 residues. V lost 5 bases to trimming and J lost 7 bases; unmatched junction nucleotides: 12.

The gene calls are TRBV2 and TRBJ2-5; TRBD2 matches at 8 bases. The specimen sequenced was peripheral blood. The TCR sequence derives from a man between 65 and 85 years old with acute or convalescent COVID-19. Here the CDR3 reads CASSTIAGSERTQYF. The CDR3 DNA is TGTGCCAGCAGTACGATAGCGGGGTCAGAGAGGACCCAGTACTTC.